The sequence of this T cell receptor (beta chain) was determined in a study of cytomegalovirus exposure and HLA in healthy donors. Points from the study as a whole: There were some V segments, including TRBV6-2 and TRBV6-3, excluded as indistinguishable.

About this clone itself: Its antigen is as yet unknown. This sample includes further DNA sequences coding for the same CDR3.

V was trimmed by 1 base and J by 4 bases, leaving 8 bases between them. The CDR3 is 13 residues long. CDR1 is SGHRS and CDR2 is YFSETQ in the germline V gene. Vbeta (60) and Jbeta (13) primers were used in the PCR. Assay used: immunoSEQ multiplex PCR; TCRdb lists only in-frame clones, some missing. Of approximately 160,000 clones in the sample, around four fifths were seen once. The clonotype comes from a girl aged 2-10 years in good health and CMV-seropositive. This chain connects TRBV5-1 to TRBJ2-5; the D is unclear. The sample was PBMCs. This CDR3 reads CASSLPSGETQYF. In nucleotides, the CDR3 is TGCGCCAGCAGCTTGCCCTCCGGAGAGACCCAGTACTTC.